This is a list of T cell receptor beta chains from one sample in a study of blood T cell repertoires in COVID-19. Clones were sequenced by immunoSEQ multiplex PCR, and TCRdb holds only the in-frame ones, with some missing. Of around 200,000 clones in the sample, 81% were seen once. Material: PBMCs or T cells enriched from blood (not recorded which). These receptors all come from a man aged 35-49 years who had recovered from COVID-19. Each CDR3 is given with its conserved first and last residue. The D gene is left open where the match is weak. Rows give clone size only sometimes, using once, few, many, or a class for an expanded clone.

j_gene: TRBJ1-1
d_gene: -
v_gene: TRBV7-9
abundance: few
CDR3aa: CASGRWGGAFF
CDR3nt: TGTGCCAGCGGTCGATGGGGGGGAGCTTTCTTT

j_gene: TRBJ1-4
d_gene: -
v_gene: TRBV6-5
abundance: -
CDR3aa: CASSQSQAPGEKLFF
CDR3nt: TGTGCCAGCAGCCAGTCGCAGGCCCCGGGGGAAAAACTGTTTTTT

j_gene: TRBJ1-2
d_gene: -
v_gene: TRBV24-1
abundance: -
CDR3aa: CATSVKQGNDYGYTF
CDR3nt: TGTGCCACCAGTGTAAAACAGGGTAATGACTATGGCTACACCTTC

j_gene: TRBJ1-1
d_gene: TRBD1
v_gene: TRBV7-8
abundance: -
CDR3aa: CASSPQDRVGTEAFF
CDR3nt: TGTGCCAGCAGCCCACAGGACAGGGTTGGCACTGAAGCTTTCTTT

j_gene: TRBJ2-1
d_gene: -
v_gene: TRBV4-1
abundance: once
CDR3aa: CASSQERVYNEQFF
CDR3nt: TGCGCCAGCAGCCAAGAGAGGGTATACAATGAGCAGTTCTTC

j_gene: TRBJ1-1
d_gene: -
v_gene: TRBV19
abundance: -
CDR3aa: CASSIEGAEAFF
CDR3nt: TGTGCCAGTAGTATTGAGGGGGCTGAAGCTTTCTTT

j_gene: TRBJ1-1
d_gene: TRBD1
v_gene: TRBV11-2
abundance: -
CDR3aa: CASTLTGGETEAFF
CDR3nt: TGTGCCAGCACATTAACAGGGGGAGAGACTGAAGCTTTCTTT

j_gene: TRBJ1-4
d_gene: -
v_gene: TRBV7-9
abundance: -
CDR3aa: CASSIGGNEKLFF
CDR3nt: TGTGCCAGCAGTATCGGGGGTAATGAAAAACTGTTTTTT

j_gene: TRBJ1-2
d_gene: -
v_gene: TRBV4-2
abundance: few
CDR3aa: CASSQDTGKFYGYTF
CDR3nt: TGTGCCAGCAGCCAAGATACAGGGAAGTTCTATGGCTACACCTTC

j_gene: TRBJ2-1
d_gene: TRBD2
v_gene: TRBV6-5
abundance: once
CDR3aa: CASSRGLAYNEQFF
CDR3nt: TGTGCCAGCAGTCGTGGACTAGCGTACAATGAGCAGTTCTTC

j_gene: TRBJ2-2
d_gene: -
v_gene: TRBV7-9
abundance: -
CDR3aa: CASERTNTGELFF
CDR3nt: TGTGCCAGTGAGCGTACGAACACCGGGGAGCTGTTTTTT

j_gene: TRBJ1-5
d_gene: -
v_gene: TRBV19
abundance: -
CDR3aa: CASIPKGGNQPQHF
CDR3nt: TGTGCCAGTATTCCAAAGGGAGGCAATCAGCCCCAGCATTTT

j_gene: TRBJ1-3
d_gene: TRBD1
v_gene: TRBV19
abundance: -
CDR3aa: CASTHPDRAKRNTIYF
CDR3nt: TGTGCCAGTACCCACCCGGACAGGGCGAAGAGAAACACCATATATTTT

j_gene: TRBJ1-1
d_gene: -
v_gene: TRBV3-1/TRBV3-2
abundance: few
CDR3aa: CASGRGEAVAFF
CDR3nt: TGTGCCAGCGGACGGGGGGAGGCCGTAGCTTTCTTT

j_gene: TRBJ2-1
d_gene: -
v_gene: TRBV12-3/TRBV12-4
abundance: -
CDR3aa: CASSTLSYNEQFF
CDR3nt: TGTGCCAGCAGCACACTATCGTACAATGAGCAGTTCTTC

j_gene: TRBJ2-7
d_gene: TRBD1
v_gene: TRBV2
abundance: -
CDR3aa: CASSRQGSNYEQYF
CDR3nt: TGTGCCAGCAGCCGACAGGGCAGCAACTACGAGCAGTACTTC

j_gene: TRBJ2-7
d_gene: TRBD2
v_gene: TRBV24-1
abundance: once
CDR3aa: CATSDFRQRGLAGNSSYEQYF
CDR3nt: TGTGCCACCAGTGATTTTCGGCAACGAGGACTAGCGGGTAACAGCTCCTACGAGCAGTACTTC

j_gene: TRBJ2-1
d_gene: -
v_gene: TRBV23-1
abundance: once
CDR3aa: CASSQVRGGEQFF
CDR3nt: TGCGCCAGCAGTCAAGTCCGGGGAGGTGAGCAGTTCTTC

j_gene: TRBJ1-1
d_gene: TRBD1
v_gene: TRBV5-1
abundance: few
CDR3aa: CASSQIRDSSEAFF
CDR3nt: TGCGCCAGCAGCCAGATTCGGGACAGTAGTGAAGCTTTCTTT

j_gene: TRBJ2-3
d_gene: -
v_gene: TRBV12-3/TRBV12-4
abundance: -
CDR3aa: CASSRGGDTQYF
CDR3nt: TGTGCCAGCAGCCGGGGTGGAGATACGCAGTATTTT

j_gene: TRBJ2-5
d_gene: -
v_gene: TRBV3-1/TRBV3-2
abundance: -
CDR3aa: CASSQRGSGETQYF
CDR3nt: TGTGCCAGCAGCCAAAGGGGGAGTGGGGAGACCCAGTACTTC

j_gene: TRBJ1-1
d_gene: -
v_gene: TRBV19
abundance: once
CDR3aa: CASKSEGGITEAFF
CDR3nt: TGTGCCAGTAAGTCGGAGGGAGGGATCACTGAAGCTTTCTTT